This TCR beta chain is drawn from a study of T-cell reconstitution after alpha-beta-depleted transplantation in children. Germline V gene lookup returns CDR1 SGHRS and CDR2 YFSETQ. This CDR3 is built from 16 residues. V lost 1 base, J lost 3 bases, and 17 bases lay in between. TCRbeta library construction was performed incorporating unique molecular identifiers. TCRdb re-analysed the PCR reads in MiXCR, keeping a single row per CDR3 protein. The sample has some 600,000 distinct CDR3 sequences, around a sixth seen once. At least ten counts were recorded for this clonotype. The specimen comprised PBMCs from the stem cell graft donor, sampled from the stem cell graft. The chain employs TRBV5-1 and TRBJ2-7; the D gene is possibly TRBD2 (6 bases). The source of this sequence is a human donor who donated a stem cell graft to a child with acute myeloid leukemia. CDR3 coding DNA: TGCGCCAGCAGCTTGCTGGGAGGCGGATCCAACTACGAGCAGTACTTC. This encodes CASSLLGGGSNYEQYF.